This T cell receptor beta chain was captured in a study of T cell repertoires in cytomegalovirus infection. Across the whole study: Well-studied HLA-B-restricted CMV epitopes were used in the study alongside recently identified HLA-C-restricted ones. Public TCR beta signatures provided an indication of both CMV infection and a matching HLA type.

Ten or more counts support this clonotype. The antigen remains undetermined. Study results and limitations: The study found HLA-C-restricted CMV-specific TCR beta clonotypes dominating the ex vivo response.

TCRdb fed the reads into MiXCR, producing one record per CDR3 protein. Among 700,000 to 850,000 distinct CDR3 sequences, approximately 32% were seen once, and the ten largest hold approximately 13%. This TCR was sampled from a human donor in good health (CMV status not recorded). Some clones in this sample may be carry-over from other donors' samples. The sample was cultured CD8+ T cells from PBMCs, taken from culture after CMV antigen stimulation.

As DNA, the CDR3 is TGTGCCAGCAGCTTAGAGCGACCGGGGGCCGGGCATCCCCGTTATGGCTACACCTTC. Its protein is CASSLERPGAGHPRYGYTF. The chain uses TRBV7-2 and TRBJ1-2; D perhaps matches TRBD1 (6 bases). V shed 1 base and J shed 5 bases, with 26 bases lying between them. This CDR3 has 19 residues. CDR1 is SGHTA, CDR2 FQGNSA, per germline.